This T cell receptor beta chain derives from a study of blood T cell repertoires in COVID-19. Germline CDR1 MDHEN, CDR2 SYDVKM. After removal of 8 bases from V and 0 bases from J, the junction contained 2 bases not matched to a gene. This CDR3 comprises 14 residues. TCRdb's copy holds only in-frame clones and misses some; the assay was immunoSEQ multiplex PCR. Of 360,000 or so clones in the sample, around 92% were seen once. Sequencing input: PBMCs or T cells enriched from blood (not recorded which). The origin of this receptor is a woman aged 25 to 45 who had recovered from COVID-19. The V gene is TRBV28, the J gene TRBJ1-4; 8 bases fit TRBD1. CDR3 sequence: CASVTGATNEKLFF. In nucleotides, the CDR3 is TGTGCCAGCGTGACAGGGGCAACTAATGAAAAACTGTTTTTT.